The 10 T cell receptor beta chains below were found in one sample sequenced in a study of beta chain features in type 1 diabetes. Study-wide points: Shorter TCRB CDR3s, moderately but significantly so, were found in Type 1 diabetes patients in all four CD4+ subsets.

What was sequenced were expressed TCRB transcripts, since all of the isolated RNA had been reverse transcribed. This table comes from immunoSEQ multiplex PCR, and its TCRdb copy is limited to in-frame clones, with some not included. The profile shows 150,000 to 200,000 clones, roughly 59% of them singletons. The antigens these receptors bind are not known. The material sequenced was naive CD4+ T cells from blood. Receptors originate from a man aged 30-40 years with type 1 diabetes.

There are a few counts of this clone. This chain uses TRBV7-2 with TRBJ2-7; D unclear. The CDR3 extends over 15 amino acids. The germline V and J ends were trimmed by 2 bases and 2 bases, with 13 bases remaining between them. CDR1 and CDR2 from the germline V gene are SGHTA and FQGNSA. The CDR3 sequence: CASSLSKGSTYEQYF. In nucleotides, the CDR3 is TGTGCCAGCAGCTTAAGTAAGGGCTCCACCTACGAGCAGTACTTC.

The chain is built from TRBV9 and TRBJ2-3; D remains unclear. V dropped 6 bases and J dropped 1 base, with 12 bases sitting between them. Germline V CDR1 and CDR2: SGDLS, YYNGEE. This CDR3 region has 14 residues. CDR3 amino acids: CASNDRSGTDTQYF. The CDR3 coding sequence is TGTGCCAGCAACGATAGGTCCGGCACAGATACGCAGTATTTT.

The V and J genes are TRBV7-2 and TRBJ2-7, with D unresolved. Germline CDR1 SGHTA, CDR2 FQGNSA. The CDR3 is made up of 11 amino acids. V was cut by 3 bases and J by 4 bases, with 4 bases left in between. CDR3 protein: CASSFAYEQYF. In DNA form, the CDR3 reads TGTGCCAGCAGCTTTGCGTACGAGCAGTACTTC.

The rearrangement joins TRBV9 to TRBJ2-5, with D possibly being TRBD1 or TRBD2 (6 bases each). Trimming pared 2 bases from V and 7 bases from J, leaving 18 bases between. Germline V gene sequence: CDR1 SGDLS, CDR2 YYNGEE. This CDR3 has 15 residues. The CDR3 region is CASSVSGWGAATQYF. The CDR3 nucleotides are TGTGCCAGCAGCGTGTCGGGCTGGGGGGCTGCGACCCAGTACTTC.

The V gene is TRBV7-2, the J gene TRBJ2-5; D may be TRBD2 (5 bases). The CDR3 is 14 residues long. The V gene lost 7 bases and the J gene lost 6 bases, with 18 bases spanning the gap. CDR1 and CDR2 (germline): SGHTA, FQGNSA. In DNA, the CDR3 is TGTGCCAGCACCTCCGCCGGGGAGCTACAGACCCAGTACTTC. It is translated as CASTSAGELQTQYF.

The CDR3, as DNA: TGCGCCAGCAAAACATCTCACAATCAGCCCCAGCATTTT. It specifies CASKTSHNQPQHF. The chain couples TRBV10-2 to TRBJ1-5; no clear D. Germline V CDR1 and CDR2: WSHSY, SAAADI. This CDR3 has 13 amino acids. Trimming removed 7 bases at V and 3 bases at J, with 10 bases between.

This clone appeared once. The rearrangement uses TRBV5-4 and TRBJ2-5, with 7 bases that match TRBD2. Germline CDR1 SGHNT, CDR2 YYREEE (reference sequence). The V segment lost 3 bases and the J segment 1 base; nucleotides outside the gene matches: 0. The length of the CDR3 is 13 residues. CDR3 coding DNA: TGTGCCAGCAGCTGGACTAGCCAAGAGACCCAGTACTTC. Translation gives CASSWTSQETQYF.

The chain combines TRBV9 with TRBJ1-5, with TRBD1 as a possible D gene (6 bases). CDR3 size: 14 residues. CDR1 SGDLS and CDR2 YYNGEE come from the germline V gene. Trimming removed 3 bases at V and 4 bases at J, with 11 bases between. CDR3 in amino acids: CASSAKDRNQPQHF. Written as DNA, the CDR3 is TGTGCCAGCAGCGCGAAGGACAGAAATCAGCCCCAGCATTTT.

This clone was seen only once. This sequence joins TRBV30 and TRBJ2-7; possible D gene TRBD1, 6 bases. This CDR3 comprises 14 residues. In germline, CDR1 is GTSNPN, CDR2 SVGIG (reference sequence). The V and J ends lost 2 bases and 4 bases respectively, with 15 bases between them. The chain's CDR3 is CAWSTGTNNYEQYF. CDR3 coding DNA: TGTGCCTGGAGTACCGGGACAAATAATTACGAGCAGTACTTC.

The genes are TRBV6-5 and TRBJ2-5, with D unresolved. There are 10 residues in the CDR3. V was trimmed by 8 bases and J by 5 bases, leaving 6 bases between them. The germline gives CDR1 MNHEY, CDR2 SVGAGI. CDR3 sequence reads: CASGDETQYF. CDR3 sequence (DNA): TGTGCCAGCGGGGATGAGACCCAGTACTTC.